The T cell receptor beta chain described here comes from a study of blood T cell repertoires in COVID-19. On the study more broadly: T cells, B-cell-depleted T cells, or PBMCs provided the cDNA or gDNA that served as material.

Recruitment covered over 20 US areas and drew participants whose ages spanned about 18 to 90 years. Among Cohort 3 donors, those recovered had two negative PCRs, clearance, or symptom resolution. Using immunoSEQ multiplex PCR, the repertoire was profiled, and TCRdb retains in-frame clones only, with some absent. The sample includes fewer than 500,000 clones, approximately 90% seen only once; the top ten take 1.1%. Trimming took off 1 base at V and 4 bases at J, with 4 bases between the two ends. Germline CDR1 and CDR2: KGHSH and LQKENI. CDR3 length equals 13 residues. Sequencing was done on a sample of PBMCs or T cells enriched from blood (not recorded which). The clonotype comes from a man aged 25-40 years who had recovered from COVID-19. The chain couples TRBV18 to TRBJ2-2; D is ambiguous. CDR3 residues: CASSPRATGELFF. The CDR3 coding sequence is TGTGCCAGCTCACCACGCGCCACCGGGGAGCTGTTTTTT.